This T cell receptor (beta chain) was identified during a study of cytomegalovirus exposure and HLA in healthy donors. The germline V gene encodes CDR1 MNHNS and CDR2 SASEGT. V was clipped by 2 bases and J by 4 bases, with 17 bases between them. The CDR3 length is 17 residues. The table lists this clone with a few counts. Both 60 Vbeta primers and 13 Jbeta primers went into the PCR. Clones were sequenced by immunoSEQ multiplex PCR, and TCRdb holds only the in-frame ones, with some missing. The sample contains tens of thousands of clones, approximately 86% of which appear only once. The rearrangement joins TRBV6-1 to TRBJ2-2; D is perhaps TRBD2 (6 bases). This clonotype originated in a man younger than 40 in good health and CMV-seropositive. Sequenced input: PBMCs. Here the CDR3 DNA reads TGTGCCAGCAGTGAAATAGTTGGCGGGATGGGCACCGGGGAGCTGTTTTTT. The encoded protein is CASSEIVGGMGTGELFF.